This TCR beta chain comes out of a study of blood T cell repertoires in COVID-19. The V segment lost 5 bases and the J segment 0 bases; nucleotides outside the gene matches: 4. CDR3 length: 15 residues. Germline V CDR1 and CDR2: LGHDT, YNNKEL (reference sequence). Here immunoSEQ multiplex PCR was the method, and the copy in TCRdb shows in-frame clones only, minus some. The table shows about 150,000 clones, with roughly 80% occurring only once. Adults between roughly 18 and 89 years of age took part from 24 US areas. The V call is TRBV3-1 (or the pseudogene TRBV3-2), the J call TRBJ1-3; 7 bases line up with TRBD1. Sequenced material: PBMCs or T cells enriched from blood (not recorded which). This receptor was taken from a man aged 50 or older who had recovered from COVID-19. The CDR3 reads CASSWDRASGNTIYF. CDR3 DNA: TGTGCCAGCAGCTGGGACAGAGCCTCTGGAAACACCATATATTTT.